These 30 T cell receptor beta chains came from one sample sequenced in a study of HIV-infected patients and healthy controls. cDNA was made from 500 ng RNA using alpha and beta constant primers. Each of the alpha and beta chains got its own library through chain-specific third strand synthesis with indices. TCRdb reprocessed the 5' RACE reads with MiXCR, giving one entry per CDR3 protein. The table lists 10,000 to 15,000 distinct CDR3 sequences, around 9.9% of them singletons. No cell fractionation was done, so the repertoire covers all unsorted peripheral blood T cells. The sample taken for sequencing was blood. The receptors come from an adult in good health.

By sample fraction, this clonotype is medium-sized. This sequence joins TRBV27 and TRBJ2-2; 12 bases align to TRBD1. The germline V gene has CDR1 MNHEY and CDR2 SMNVEV (reference sequence). The CDR3 has 17 residues. The V segment lost 1 base and the J segment 6 bases; nucleotides outside the gene matches: 6. The CDR3: CASSLFPGTGGSGELFF. The CDR3 bases are TGTGCCAGCAGTTTATTCCCCGGGACAGGGGGCTCCGGGGAGCTGTTTTTT.

In this sample, this clonotype turned up once. The V gene is TRBV20-1, the J gene TRBJ2-3, with 11 bases identical to TRBD2. The CDR3 runs 17 residues. The germline CDR1 and CDR2 sequences are DFQATT and SNEGSKA (reference sequence). J lost 5 bases, V lost 0 bases, and 10 bases had no gene match. The CDR3 loop reads CSARDGKGLAGGDTQYF. CDR3 nucleotide sequence: TGCAGTGCTAGAGATGGAAAAGGGCTAGCGGGAGGAGATACGCAGTATTTT.

The V call is TRBV27, the J call TRBJ2-5, with D possibly TRBD2 on 6 matching bases. V shed 10 bases and J shed 2 bases, with 26 bases lying between them. This CDR3 region has 17 residues. CDR1 is MNHEY and CDR2 is SMNVEV in the germline V gene (reference sequence). The CDR3 protein is CATGTLRGTGAQETQYF. The CDR3 DNA reads TGTGCCACCGGAACCTTGCGGGGTACAGGAGCTCAAGAGACCCAGTACTTC.

This clonotype ranks as medium-sized. The chain employs TRBV20-1 and TRBJ2-3, with 8 bases matching TRBD2. The CDR3 runs 18 residues. Per the germline V gene, CDR1 is DFQATT and CDR2 is SNEGSKA (reference sequence). The trim removed 4 bases at V and 4 bases at J, leaving 19 bases unmatched. The chain's CDR3 is CSATLRFLTSESPDTQYF. CDR3 sequence (DNA): TGCAGTGCTACCCTCCGTTTCCTGACTAGCGAAAGTCCAGATACGCAGTATTTT.

This clonotype was recorded at least ten times. The rearrangement uses TRBV6-1 and TRBJ1-1; no reliable D call. CDR1 and CDR2 (germline): MNHNS, SASEGT. The CDR3 has 14 amino acids. Trimming removed 6 bases from V and 7 bases from J, with 18 bases in between. The DNA of the CDR3 is TGTGCCAGCAGGGATCAAGGGTGGGCGATTGAAGCTTTCTTT. Protein sequence: CASRDQGWAIEAFF.

This clonotype appeared many times. The V and J genes are TRBV5-5 and TRBJ2-7; D might be TRBD1 or TRBD2, each matching 5 bases. The CDR3 has 15 residues. V was cut by 2 bases and J by 3 bases, with 15 bases left in between. Germline CDR1 and CDR2: SGHKS and YYEKEE (reference sequence). DNA for the CDR3: TGTGCCAGCAGCTTTTTAATGGGGACGAACTACGAGCAGTACTTC. This encodes CASSFLMGTNYEQYF.

This clonotype was observed a few times. V usage is TRBV5-1 and J usage is TRBJ2-3; D remains ambiguous. Trimming removed 0 bases at V and 1 base at J, with 12 bases between. The germline V gene has CDR1 SGHRS and CDR2 YFSETQ. The CDR3 totals 16 residues. This CDR3 is CASSLAVESRTDTQYF. In DNA form, the CDR3 reads TGCGCCAGCAGCTTGGCCGTGGAGTCCCGCACAGATACGCAGTATTTT.

This clonotype was seen a few times. The CDR3: CASSLGVSYNEQFF. For the CDR3, the DNA is TGTGCCAGCAGCTTAGGGGTCTCCTACAATGAGCAGTTCTTC. The V and J genes are TRBV5-8 and TRBJ2-1; TRBD1 is a possible D gene (5 bases). Trimming cost V 2 bases and J 0 bases, with 6 bases left between them. This CDR3 is 14 amino acids long. Looked up from germline, CDR1 is SGHTS and CDR2 is YDEGEE.

This clonotype was counted at least ten times. Here the CDR3 reads CASRLTGGETQYF. The CDR3, as DNA: TGTGCCAGCAGATTGACAGGGGGAGAGACCCAGTACTTC. This chain joins TRBV6-5 and TRBJ2-5, with TRBD1 matching over 9 bases. V lost 6 bases to trimming and J lost 4 bases; unmatched junction nucleotides: 3. The CDR3 runs to 13 residues. CDR1 and CDR2 (germline): MNHEY, SVGAGI.

J is TRBJ1-6 and V is TRBV2; no reliable D call. This CDR3 has 13 amino acids. The V and J ends lost 6 bases and 7 bases respectively, with 10 bases between them. Germline V gene lookup returns CDR1 SNHLY and CDR2 FYNNEI. This chain's CDR3 is CASRRAQNSPLHF. The DNA for the CDR3 is TGTGCCAGCAGGAGGGCCCAAAATTCACCCCTCCACTTT.

This clonotype was detected ten times or more. This chain connects TRBV3-1 to TRBJ1-5, with unresolved D. Germline CDR1 LGHDT, CDR2 YNNKEL (reference sequence). This CDR3 comprises 13 residues. Trimming took off 1 base at V and 7 bases at J, with 8 bases between the two ends. The CDR3 region is CASSQGQRQPQHF. Here the CDR3 DNA reads TGTGCCAGCAGCCAAGGGCAGCGCCAGCCCCAGCATTTT. The full variable domain, its missing parts supplied by reference TRBV3-1 and TRBJ1-5, is DTAVSQTPKYLVTQMGNDKSIKCEQNLGHDTMYWYKQDSKKFLKIMFSYNNKELIINETVPNRFSPKSPDKAHLNLHINSLELGDSAVYFCASSQGQRQPQHFGDGTRLSIL.

This clonotype was observed many times. The rearrangement links TRBV20-1 to TRBJ1-1, with D uncertain. The CDR3 is 11 residues long. V dropped 3 bases and J dropped 7 bases, with 9 bases sitting between them. Germline CDR1 reads DFQATT; CDR2 reads SNEGSKA (reference sequence). DNA of the CDR3: TGCAGTGCTAGTGGATTGGGTGAAGCTTTCTTT. This translates into CSASGLGEAFF.

The chain couples TRBV16 to TRBJ1-5; unclear D gene. The CDR3 covers 13 residues. The germline V gene encodes CDR1 KGHSY and CDR2 FQNENV. Trimming left V 7 bases short and J 3 bases short, with 10 bases between. CDR3 amino acids: CASTGTANQPQHF. In DNA form, the CDR3 reads TGTGCCAGCACGGGTACAGCCAATCAGCCCCAGCATTTT.

This clonotype qualifies as medium-sized. The genes are TRBV28 and TRBJ1-1; D is possibly TRBD1 (5 bases). The CDR3 spans 13 residues. Between the trimmed V and J ends, which lost 7 bases and 3 bases, there was a span of 12 bases. Germline assignment: CDR1 MDHEN and CDR2 SYDVKM. The CDR3 spells CASTSDRDTEAFF. The CDR3 region has the DNA TGTGCCAGCACCTCCGACAGAGACACTGAAGCTTTCTTT.

The chain employs TRBV10-3 and TRBJ2-6; D remains unclear. V lost 3 bases, J lost 0 bases, and 6 bases lay in between. Germline lookup yields CDR1 ENHRY and CDR2 SYGVKD. This CDR3 has 15 amino acids. CDR3 loop: CAISDSSSGANVLTF. The CDR3 DNA reads TGTGCCATCAGTGATAGCAGCTCTGGGGCCAACGTCCTGACTTTC.

This clonotype is deemed medium-sized. The chain employs TRBV4-1 and TRBJ2-1; D unclear. CDR3 length: 13 amino acids. V lost 0 bases, J lost 10 bases, and 10 bases lay in between. Germline V lookup: CDR1 MGHRA, CDR2 YSYEKL. CDR3 sequence reads: CASSQDDDGEQFF. In DNA form, the CDR3 reads TGCGCCAGCAGCCAAGATGACGACGGCGAGCAGTTCTTC.

This clonotype is medium-sized. This sequence joins TRBV11-1 and TRBJ2-5; D not certain. The CDR3 runs 14 residues. V gave up 5 bases and J gave up 5 bases, with 15 bases separating them. In germline, CDR1 is SGHAT, CDR2 FQDESV (reference sequence). The CDR3 bases are TGTGCCAGCAGCCCTAGGGCCCCCCGGGAGACCCAGTACTTC. Translating it yields CASSPRAPRETQYF.

V and J are TRBV7-9 and TRBJ2-1; TRBD1 matches 7 bases. Germline-derived CDR1 and CDR2 are SEHNR and FQNEAQ (reference sequence). V shed 4 bases and J 2 bases; nucleotides not matched to a gene: 5. This CDR3 contains 15 residues. The CDR3 spells CASSSTGVTYNEQFF. The CDR3 nucleotides read TGTGCCAGCAGCTCAACAGGGGTAACCTACAATGAGCAGTTCTTC.

The chain recombines TRBV15 with TRBJ1-3; 8 positions agree with TRBD1. V shed 0 bases, J shed 0 bases, and the junction held 1 base outside the gene matches. This CDR3 has 16 residues. In germline, CDR1 is LNHNV, CDR2 YYDKDF (reference sequence). CDR3 DNA sequence: TGTGCCACCAGCAGAGAAGGGACAGGCTCTGGAAACACCATATATTTT. Protein: CATSREGTGSGNTIYF.

There are a few counts of this clonotype. The V and J genes are TRBV11-2 and TRBJ1-1, with D unresolved. This CDR3 is built from 14 residues. Germline CDR1 SGHAT, CDR2 FQNNGV. Trimming left V 2 bases short and J 5 bases short, with 12 bases between. The CDR3 loop reads CASSLFRGGTEAFF. The CDR3 DNA is TGTGCCAGCAGCTTATTTCGGGGAGGGACTGAAGCTTTCTTT.

This clonotype was recorded many times. V is TRBV29-1 and J is TRBJ2-3; 8 nucleotides align to TRBD2. Germline V gives CDR1 SQVTM, CDR2 ANQGSEA. CDR3 length equals 17 residues. V was pared by 3 bases and J by 2 bases, with 13 bases of the junction left unmatched. CDR3 coding DNA: TGCAGCGTTGAGCTTGGTGTAACTAGCGGAGACACAGATACGCAGTATTTT. Its translation is CSVELGVTSGDTDTQYF.

This clonotype showed up many times. The rearrangement uses TRBV7-2 and TRBJ2-1; D gene ambiguous. This CDR3 is built from 16 residues. V lost 3 bases, J lost 0 bases, and 12 bases lay in between. CDR1 is SGHTA, CDR2 FQGNSA, per germline. The CDR3 DNA follows: TGTGCCAGCAGCTTCCTTCCCACTATCTCCTACAATGAGCAGTTCTTC. Its translation is CASSFLPTISYNEQFF.

This clonotype is judged medium-sized. J is TRBJ2-7 and V is TRBV20-1; TRBD1 aligns across 7 bases. The J segment lost 0 bases and the V segment lost 6 bases, leaving 8 bases of the junction unmatched. CDR3 length: 14 amino acids. Germline V gene data show CDR1 as DFQATT and CDR2 as SNEGSKA (reference sequence). This CDR3 is CSARGQVISYEQYF. As DNA, the CDR3 is TGCAGTGCAAGGGGGCAGGTGATCTCCTACGAGCAGTACTTC.

The chain couples TRBV11-1 to TRBJ1-5; no definite D call. Germline V CDR1 and CDR2: SGHAT, FQDESV (reference sequence). The V gene lost 0 bases and the J gene lost 3 bases, with 3 bases spanning the gap. CDR3 length: 13 residues. DNA for the CDR3: TGTGCCAGCAGCTTAGCGTCCAATCAGCCCCAGCATTTT. It codes for CASSLASNQPQHF.

This clonotype showed up many times. J is TRBJ2-2 and V is TRBV3-1, with no clear D. The CDR3 has 19 amino acids. The ends were cut back, 0 bases at V and 3 bases at J, with 20 bases in the middle. CDR1 LGHDT and CDR2 YNNKEL come from the germline V gene (reference sequence). The CDR3 protein is CASSQETAQEAWDTGELFF. The CDR3 DNA sequence: TGTGCCAGCAGCCAAGAGACGGCCCAGGAAGCGTGGGACACCGGGGAGCTGTTTTTT.

This clonotype counts as medium-sized. V and J are TRBV11-2 and TRBJ2-1, with D maybe TRBD2 (6 bases). The germline V gene encodes CDR1 SGHAT and CDR2 FQNNGV. With 5 bases removed from V and 6 bases from J, the gap between germline ends came to 17 bases. The CDR3 runs to 15 residues. The CDR3 here is CASSAGTWGSNEQFF. The CDR3 DNA is TGTGCCAGCAGCGCCGGGACTTGGGGGTCCAATGAGCAGTTCTTC.

Sample share makes this clonotype medium-sized (0.01 to 0.1%). J is TRBJ2-1 and V is TRBV5-1, with 9 positions matching TRBD2. Trimming removed 3 bases from V and 2 bases from J; junction bases left unmatched: 9. There are 17 residues in the CDR3. Germline V gene lookup returns CDR1 SGHRS and CDR2 YFSETQ. Written as DNA, the CDR3 is TGCGCCAGCAGCTCCTACCCCCAGCGGGAGGCCTACAATGAGCAGTTCTTC. It codes for CASSSYPQREAYNEQFF.

By sample share, this clonotype is medium-sized. This chain uses TRBV11-2 with TRBJ1-4, with a weak D call TRBD1 (5 bases). Between the trimmed V and J ends, which lost 4 bases and 4 bases, there was a span of 16 bases. Germline V lookup: CDR1 SGHAT, CDR2 FQNNGV. The CDR3 has 16 residues. CDR3 sequence: CASSWGDGHDNEKLFF. CDR3 DNA sequence: TGTGCCAGCAGCTGGGGGGACGGGCACGATAATGAAAAACTGTTTTTT.

This clonotype was counted a single time. This may arise from a read error, as a much more abundant clone is one base away. The V gene is TRBV6-1, the J gene TRBJ2-5; 7 bases fit TRBD2. Looked up from germline, CDR1 is MNHNS and CDR2 is SASEGT. Unmatched junction bases numbered 10, after V lost 6 bases and J lost 3 bases. The CDR3 has 15 residues. The CDR3 sequence: CASRAGLGREETQYF. In nucleotides, the CDR3 is TGTGCCAGCAGAGCAGGACTAGGAAGGGAAGAGACCCAGTACTTC.

V is TRBV6-5 and J is TRBJ1-1; the D gene is possibly TRBD1 (5 bases). The CDR3 is made up of 14 amino acids. V was pared by 3 bases and J by 4 bases, with 12 bases between. Germline V lookup: CDR1 MNHEY, CDR2 SVGAGI. The CDR3 sequence: CASSYLGVGTEAFF. For the CDR3, the DNA is TGTGCCAGCAGTTATTTAGGGGTGGGCACTGAAGCTTTCTTT.